These 8 T cell receptor beta chains were sequenced from one sample in a study of blood T cell repertoires in COVID-19. TCRdb's copy holds only in-frame clones and misses some; the assay was immunoSEQ multiplex PCR. The sample has tens of thousands of clones, roughly 80% seen once. Sequences were obtained from peripheral blood. These receptors were collected from a woman aged 55-70 years with acute or convalescent COVID-19.

The V gene is TRBV7-6, the J gene TRBJ2-5; 7 nucleotides match TRBD2. This CDR3 region has 14 residues. Trimming took 3 bases from V and 4 from J; bases not matched to a gene: 5. The V gene's germline CDR1 is SGHVS and CDR2 FNYEAQ. This chain's CDR3 is CASSFGREGETQYF. The CDR3 DNA is TGTGCCAGCAGCTTTGGCAGGGAGGGAGAGACCCAGTACTTC.

The V gene is TRBV3-1 (or the pseudogene TRBV3-2), the J gene TRBJ1-2; weak D call: TRBD1 (5 bases). Trimming cost V 1 base and J 7 bases, with 13 bases left between them. Per germline, CDR1 LGHDT and CDR2 YNNKEL (reference sequence). The CDR3 sequence is 14 residues long. For the CDR3, the DNA is TGTGCCAGCAGCCAAGGACTACCCGGGGGTGGCTACACCTTC. Translating gives CASSQGLPGGGYTF.

This chain joins TRBV28 and TRBJ2-7, with 9 positions matching TRBD1. The CDR3 has 14 amino acids. The germline V gene has CDR1 MDHEN and CDR2 SYDVKM. V was clipped by 7 bases and J by 3 bases; unmatched bases: 7. The CDR3 loop is CASTEPGQGYEQYF. The CDR3 coding sequence is TGTGCCAGCACCGAGCCGGGACAGGGCTACGAGCAGTACTTC. The full variable domain, completed using reference TRBV28 and TRBJ2-7, is DVKVTQSSRYLVKRTGEKVFLECVQDMDHENMFWYRQDPGLGLRLIYFSYDVKMKEKGDIPEGYSVSREKKERFSLILESASTNQTSMYLCASTEPGQGYEQYFGPGTRLTVT.

J is TRBJ2-4 and V is TRBV10-3, with TRBD1 matching over 10 bases. Germline CDR1 reads ENHRY; CDR2 reads SYGVKD. Trimming cost V 6 bases and J 8 bases; bases outside gene matches: 7. This CDR3 comprises 14 residues. The CDR3 coding sequence is TGTGCCATCAGGAAGGGACAGGGGACCGACATTCAGTACTTC. Its translation is CAIRKGQGTDIQYF.

This rearrangement joins TRBV6-5 to TRBJ1-1, with D tentatively TRBD1 (6 bases). The CDR3 runs to 15 residues. Trimming cost V 0 bases and J 6 bases, with 14 bases left between them. Germline V CDR1 and CDR2: MNHEY, SVGAGI. The CDR3 coding sequence is TGTGCCAGCAGTTACTCGGGGGCCCCGGGCGCTGAAGCTTTCTTT. It codes for CASSYSGAPGAEAFF.

The rearrangement joins TRBV6-5 to TRBJ1-2, with a weak D call TRBD1 (5 bases). With 2 bases removed from V and 7 bases from J, the gap between germline ends came to 14 bases. CDR1 is MNHEY and CDR2 is SVGAGI in the germline V gene. The CDR3 length is 14 residues. Here the CDR3 DNA reads TGTGCCAGCAGTTACGTCGGGGGAGGGGTTGGCTACACCTTC. This encodes CASSYVGGGVGYTF.

The chain combines TRBV5-5 with TRBJ2-1; 9 nucleotides agree with TRBD1. The V segment lost 4 bases and the J segment 9 bases; nucleotides outside the gene matches: 14. This CDR3 has 16 amino acids. The V gene's germline CDR1 is SGHKS and CDR2 YYEKEE (reference sequence). CDR3 amino acids: CASSPPLTGTGIEQFF. The CDR3 DNA sequence: TGTGCCAGCAGCCCACCCTTGACTGGGACAGGGATTGAGCAGTTCTTC.

The chain links TRBV7-9 to TRBJ1-6; D not certain. The germline V gene has CDR1 SEHNR and CDR2 FQNEAQ (reference sequence). The CDR3 is 14 residues long. Trimming took off 1 base at V and 7 bases at J, with 8 bases between the two ends. The CDR3 reads CASSLDSGNSPLHF. The CDR3 bases are TGTGCCAGCAGCTTAGACAGCGGGAATTCACCCCTCCACTTT.